This entry concerns a single T cell receptor beta chain. The sample comes from a study of T cell changes during pregnancy in multiple sclerosis. Profiling relied on immunoSEQ multiplex PCR, and the TCRdb table lists in-frame clones only, not all of them. This sample has around 86,000 clones, with about 93% found just once. The receptor comes from a female donor with multiple sclerosis, enrolled in a pregnancy study. The source material was peripheral blood, sampled in the first trimester of pregnancy.

The CDR3 DNA reads as TGTGCCAGTAAATACAGGGGGCCGGGTCAGCCCCAGCATTTT. Protein product: CASKYRGPGQPQHF. The genes are TRBV19 and TRBJ1-5, with 9 bases identical to TRBD1. Germline CDR1 reads LNHDA; CDR2 reads SQIVND (reference sequence). This CDR3 comprises 14 residues. The trim removed 7 bases at V and 6 bases at J, leaving 7 bases unmatched.